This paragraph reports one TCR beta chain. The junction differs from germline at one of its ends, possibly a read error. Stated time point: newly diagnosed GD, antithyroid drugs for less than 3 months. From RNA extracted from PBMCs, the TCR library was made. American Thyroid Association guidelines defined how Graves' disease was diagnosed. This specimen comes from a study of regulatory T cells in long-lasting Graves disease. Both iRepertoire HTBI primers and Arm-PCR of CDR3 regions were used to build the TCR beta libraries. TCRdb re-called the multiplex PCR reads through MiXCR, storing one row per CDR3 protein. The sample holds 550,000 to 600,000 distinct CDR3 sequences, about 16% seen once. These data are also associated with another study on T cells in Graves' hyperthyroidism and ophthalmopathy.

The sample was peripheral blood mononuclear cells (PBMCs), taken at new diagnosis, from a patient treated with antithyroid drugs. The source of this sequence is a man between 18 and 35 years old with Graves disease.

The DNA of the CDR3 is TGTGCCAGCAGCGTAGGCACTAGCGCTTCCTACGAGCAGCACTTC. This sequence encodes CASSVGTSASYEQHF. The V and J genes are TRBV9 and TRBJ2-7; the match to TRBD2 covers 7 bases. Germline V gene data show CDR1 as SGDLS and CDR2 as YYNGEE. The CDR3 runs 15 residues.